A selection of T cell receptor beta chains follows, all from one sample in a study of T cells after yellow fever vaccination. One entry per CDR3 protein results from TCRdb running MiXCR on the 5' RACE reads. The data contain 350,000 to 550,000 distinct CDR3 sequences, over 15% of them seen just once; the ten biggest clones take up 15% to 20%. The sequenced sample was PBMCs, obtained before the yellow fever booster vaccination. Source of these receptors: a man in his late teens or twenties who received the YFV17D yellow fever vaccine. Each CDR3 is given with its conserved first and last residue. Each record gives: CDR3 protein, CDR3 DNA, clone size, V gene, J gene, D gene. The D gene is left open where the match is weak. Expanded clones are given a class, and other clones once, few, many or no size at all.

CDR3: CSAVTGAEGYGYTF
DNA: TGCAGTGCTGTGACAGGGGCCGAGGGCTATGGCTACACCTTC
size: few
V: TRBV20-1
J: TRBJ1-2
D: TRBD1

CDR3: CASSRDDFTGELFF
DNA: TGTGCCAGCAGTCGGGACGACTTCACCGGGGAGCTGTTTTTT
size: NA
V: TRBV12-3/TRBV12-4
J: TRBJ2-2
D: NA

CDR3: CSVERGQSGYF
DNA: TGCAGCGTCGAAAGGGGACAAAGCGGGTATTTT
size: many
V: TRBV29-1
J: TRBJ2-3
D: NA

CDR3: CASSLVGGEVKLFF
DNA: TGTGCCAGCAGTTTGGTAGGGGGAGAGGTAAAACTGTTTTTT
size: NA
V: TRBV12-3/TRBV12-4
J: TRBJ1-4
D: NA

CDR3: CASSLGTNTEAFF
DNA: TGTGCCAGCAGCTTAGGAACCAACACTGAAGCTTTCTTT
size: many
V: TRBV7-2
J: TRBJ1-1
D: NA

CDR3: CASSQEGVEETQYF
DNA: TGTGCCAGCAGCCAAGAAGGGGTTGAGGAGACCCAGTACTTC
size: few
V: TRBV4-2
J: TRBJ2-5
D: NA

CDR3: CASSLAVGRVEQYF
DNA: TGTGCCAGCAGTTTAGCGGTCGGGAGGGTGGAGCAGTACTTC
size: NA
V: TRBV27
J: TRBJ2-7
D: TRBD2

CDR3: CAWTLAGTGDYEQYF
DNA: TGTGCCTGGACCCTAGCCGGGACAGGGGACTACGAGCAGTACTTC
size: NA
V: TRBV30
J: TRBJ2-7
D: TRBD1

CDR3: CSARDRSAIRSDTQYF
DNA: TGCAGTGCTAGAGATAGGTCCGCCATTCGCTCAGATACGCAGTATTTT
size: NA
V: TRBV20-1
J: TRBJ2-3
D: NA

CDR3: CASSQVWTSGVYNEQFF
DNA: TGTGCCAGCAGCCAAGTGTGGACTAGCGGAGTATACAATGAGCAGTTCTTC
size: NA
V: TRBV4-2
J: TRBJ2-1
D: TRBD2

CDR3: CASTPPTSTDTQYF
DNA: TGTGCCAGCACCCCCCCCACTAGCACAGATACGCAGTATTTT
size: few
V: TRBV7-9
J: TRBJ2-3
D: NA

CDR3: CASRTVNTGELFF
DNA: TGTGCCAGCAGGACAGTCAACACCGGGGAGCTGTTTTTT
size: NA
V: TRBV2
J: TRBJ2-2
D: NA

CDR3: CASSRPSGQATSGGPPYNEQFF
DNA: TGTGCCAGCAGCCGTCCCTCAGGACAGGCCACTAGCGGGGGCCCCCCCTACAATGAGCAGTTCTTC
size: NA
V: TRBV7-9
J: TRBJ2-1
D: TRBD2

CDR3: CASSVYSSPGTDTQYF
DNA: TGTGCCAGCAGCGTATATTCCAGCCCTGGCACAGATACGCAGTATTTT
size: NA
V: TRBV9
J: TRBJ2-3
D: NA

CDR3: CASSSGHEKLFF
DNA: TGTGCCAGCAGCTCGGGGCACGAAAAACTGTTTTTT
size: NA
V: TRBV7-9
J: TRBJ1-4
D: NA

CDR3: CASSLVSGTSGGASYNEQFF
DNA: TGTGCCAGCAGCTTAGTTTCGGGGACTAGCGGGGGGGCCTCCTACAATGAGCAGTTCTTC
size: few
V: TRBV7-2
J: TRBJ2-1
D: TRBD2

CDR3: CASSQDLAGSGETQYF
DNA: TGTGCCAGCAGCCAAGATCTCGCAGGGTCGGGGGAGACCCAGTACTTC
size: few
V: TRBV4-2
J: TRBJ2-5
D: NA

CDR3: CASRVQGAWREKLFF
DNA: TGCGCCAGCAGAGTACAGGGGGCGTGGAGAGAAAAACTGTTTTTT
size: few
V: TRBV4-1
J: TRBJ1-4
D: TRBD1

CDR3: CASSLGFSTDTQYF
DNA: TGTGCCAGCAGCCTTGGGTTTTCCACAGATACGCAGTATTTT
size: NA
V: TRBV7-3
J: TRBJ2-3
D: NA

CDR3: CASSEDSSYGYTF
DNA: TGCGCCAGCAGCGAGGACAGTTCTTATGGCTACACCTTC
size: few
V: TRBV5-1
J: TRBJ1-2
D: NA

CDR3: CAWSVPKTGGAFF
DNA: TGTGCCTGGAGTGTACCCAAGACTGGGGGAGCTTTCTTT
size: few
V: TRBV30
J: TRBJ1-1
D: NA

CDR3: CASSVGYQETQYF
DNA: TGTGCCAGCAGTGTAGGATACCAAGAGACCCAGTACTTC
size: NA
V: TRBV2
J: TRBJ2-5
D: NA

CDR3: CASSFPWGPSGGSNTGELFF
DNA: TGTGCCAGCAGCTTCCCCTGGGGACCTAGCGGGGGTTCGAACACCGGGGAGCTGTTTTTT
size: NA
V: TRBV5-5
J: TRBJ2-2
D: TRBD2

CDR3: CASSRGRAGNTIYF
DNA: TGTGCCAGCAGCAGGGGGAGAGCTGGAAACACCATATATTTT
size: once
V: TRBV7-9
J: TRBJ1-3
D: NA

CDR3: CSVVTSGGESYNEQFF
DNA: TGCAGCGTTGTGACTAGCGGGGGGGAATCCTACAATGAGCAGTTCTTC
size: NA
V: TRBV29-1
J: TRBJ2-1
D: TRBD2

CDR3: CASSQTDRDQPQHF
DNA: TGCGCCAGCAGCCAGACTGACAGGGACCAGCCCCAGCATTTT
size: few
V: TRBV4-3
J: TRBJ1-5
D: TRBD1

CDR3: CASSHHGGGAGGELFF
DNA: TGCGCCAGCAGCCATCACGGGGGCGGGGCAGGCGGGGAGCTGTTTTTT
size: few
V: TRBV4-1
J: TRBJ2-2
D: NA

CDR3: CSVAGTQETQYF
DNA: TGCAGCGTGGCCGGGACGCAAGAGACCCAGTACTTC
size: many
V: TRBV29-1
J: TRBJ2-5
D: NA

CDR3: CASSRTTGAYNEQFF
DNA: TGCGCCAGCAGCCGTACTACAGGGGCCTACAATGAGCAGTTCTTC
size: NA
V: TRBV4-3
J: TRBJ2-1
D: TRBD1

CDR3: CASSQDAGLTANYGYTF
DNA: TGTGCCAGCAGCCAAGATGCGGGGCTAACAGCTAACTATGGCTACACCTTC
size: few
V: TRBV4-2
J: TRBJ1-2
D: NA

CDR3: CAFSLAGADTQYF
DNA: TGTGCCTTTTCACTAGCGGGGGCGGATACGCAGTATTTT
size: few
V: TRBV30
J: TRBJ2-3
D: TRBD2

CDR3: CSARVGIAGTYTGELFF
DNA: TGCAGTGCCCGAGTGGGGATAGCGGGGACCTACACCGGGGAGCTGTTTTTT
size: few
V: TRBV20-1
J: TRBJ2-2
D: TRBD2

CDR3: CASSPLTSHGRSTDTQYF
DNA: TGTGCCAGCTCACCACTGACTAGCCACGGGCGTAGCACAGATACGCAGTATTTT
size: few
V: TRBV18
J: TRBJ2-3
D: TRBD2

CDR3: CASSLGRTDPQHF
DNA: TGTGCCAGCAGTTTGGGCCGAACGGACCCCCAGCATTTT
size: many
V: TRBV6-6
J: TRBJ1-5
D: NA

CDR3: CSVEYGQRTDTQYF
DNA: TGCAGCGTCGAATACGGTCAGCGCACAGATACGCAGTATTTT
size: NA
V: TRBV29-1
J: TRBJ2-3
D: NA

CDR3: CSASEGGPEAFF
DNA: TGCAGTGCTAGTGAGGGGGGCCCTGAAGCTTTCTTT
size: NA
V: TRBV20-1
J: TRBJ1-1
D: NA

CDR3: CASSTWTRSATDTQYF
DNA: TGCGCCAGCAGCACATGGACTAGGTCCGCCACAGATACGCAGTATTTT
size: NA
V: TRBV5-1
J: TRBJ2-3
D: TRBD2

CDR3: CASSPRAGTGELFF
DNA: TGCGCCAGCAGCCCCCGCGCAGGGACCGGGGAGCTGTTTTTT
size: NA
V: TRBV4-1
J: TRBJ2-2
D: NA

CDR3: CASSLGTPPGELFF
DNA: TGCGCCAGCAGCTTGGGGACTCCGCCTGGGGAGCTGTTTTTT
size: NA
V: TRBV5-1
J: TRBJ2-2
D: NA

CDR3: CASSYGQITEAFF
DNA: TGTGCCAGCAGCTACGGACAGATCACTGAAGCTTTCTTT
size: NA
V: TRBV6-5
J: TRBJ1-1
D: NA

CDR3: CASSLRDRGRELFF
DNA: TGTGCCAGCAGTTTAAGGGACAGGGGAAGGGAGCTGTTTTTT
size: NA
V: TRBV12-3/TRBV12-4
J: TRBJ2-2
D: TRBD1

CDR3: CASSQGWTNTEAFF
DNA: TGTGCCAGCAGCCAGGGGTGGACGAACACTGAAGCTTTCTTT
size: NA
V: TRBV5-6
J: TRBJ1-1
D: NA

CDR3: CASSKVGGELFF
DNA: TGTGCCAGCAGCAAAGTAGGAGGGGAGCTGTTTTTT
size: NA
V: TRBV21-1
J: TRBJ2-2
D: NA